The 16 T cell receptor beta chains in this list originate from one sample, sequenced in a study of T cell responses to AZD1222 COVID-19 vaccine (dated by TCRdb to the early 2020s). The sample's time point, from its label and the paper: baseline before first vaccination. The library was obtained by the immunoSEQ multiplex PCR assay. This is the immuneACCESS table as TCRdb keeps it, with only in-frame sequences that have V and J called. A part of the clones is gone; compared with another copy, unresolved V genes explain less than half, and the rest is unexplained. Present in this sample are more than 150,000 clones, around 90% of which were seen just once. The ten largest clones take up approximately 0.5% of the sample. This material consisted of peripheral blood, taken on day 0 of AZD1222 vaccination. These receptors were taken from an adult in good health.

The chain recombines TRBV28 with TRBJ2-7; TRBD1 agrees at 8 bases. Germline CDR1 and CDR2: MDHEN and SYDVKM. The CDR3 covers 15 residues. J gave up 0 bases and V 2 bases, and 3 bases lay outside the gene matches. Here the CDR3 reads CASSLKGQASYEQYF. CDR3 nucleotides: TGTGCCAGCAGTTTAAAGGGACAGGCCTCCTACGAGCAGTACTTC.

The V call is TRBV27, the J call TRBJ1-4; D unresolved. Trimming pared 0 bases from V and 7 bases from J, leaving 6 bases between. The CDR3 contains 13 residues. The germline gives CDR1 MNHEY, CDR2 SMNVEV (reference sequence). The CDR3 loop reads CASSLSGPEKLFF. Here the CDR3 DNA reads TGTGCCAGCAGTTTATCAGGGCCTGAAAAACTGTTTTTT.

The chain combines TRBV4-1 with TRBJ2-5, with TRBD1 identical over 9 bases. Trimming removed 1 base from V and 2 bases from J; junction bases left unmatched: 8. CDR1 is MGHRA and CDR2 is YSYEKL in the germline V gene. The CDR3 totals 17 residues. DNA of the CDR3: TGCGCCAGCAGCCAAGGGCGACAGGGGGGTCCGCAAGAGACCCAGTACTTC. This translates into CASSQGRQGGPQETQYF.

This clone has only a few counts. V gene TRBV19 combines with J gene TRBJ1-5; 8 bases match TRBD1. The J segment lost 2 bases and the V segment lost 6 bases, leaving 6 bases of the junction unmatched. CDR3 length equals 15 residues. Germline V CDR1 and CDR2: LNHDA, SQIVND (reference sequence). The CDR3 sequence: CASSQGAGGNQPQHF. CDR3 bases: TGTGCCAGTAGCCAGGGGGCAGGGGGCAATCAGCCCCAGCATTTT.

The V call is TRBV19, the J call TRBJ1-3; TRBD1 might be the D (5 bases). The length of the CDR3 is 15 residues. Between the trimmed V and J ends, which lost 6 bases and 7 bases, there was a span of 19 bases. Germline assignment: CDR1 LNHDA and CDR2 SQIVND (reference sequence). The DNA of the CDR3 is TGTGCCAGTAGCACTCGGGACGGCCTTCGGAACACCATATATTTT. Its translation is CASSTRDGLRNTIYF.

This chain uses TRBV5-8 with TRBJ2-7, with D perhaps matching TRBD1 (5 bases). Germline V gives CDR1 SGHTS, CDR2 YDEGEE. The CDR3 has 11 amino acids. Trimming stripped 3 bases from V and 8 bases from J, with 9 bases between. The CDR3 DNA reads as TGTGCCAGCAGCTACGGACAAAAGCAGTACTTC. It specifies CASSYGQKQYF.

The chain couples TRBV6-5 to TRBJ2-5; D is unresolved. Germline V gene lookup returns CDR1 MNHEY and CDR2 SVGAGI. V was trimmed by 8 bases and J by 5 bases, leaving 12 bases between them. The CDR3 runs to 12 residues. CDR3 sequence: CASRHLGETQYF. The DNA of the CDR3 is TGTGCCAGCCGGCACCTTGGCGAGACCCAGTACTTC.

The chain recombines TRBV24-1 with TRBJ2-7; 7 nucleotides agree with TRBD2. The CDR3 sequence is 13 residues long. V shed 10 bases, J shed 5 bases, and the junction held 10 bases outside the gene matches. CDR1 and CDR2 from the germline V gene are KGHDR and SFDVKD. The chain's CDR3 is CATEGDSGNEQYF. The CDR3 DNA sequence: TGTGCCACGGAAGGCGACAGCGGGAACGAGCAGTACTTC.

This chain uses TRBV7-3 with TRBJ1-6; D unclear. V lost 8 bases, J lost 7 bases, and 15 bases lay in between. Germline CDR1 SGHTA, CDR2 FQGTGA. This CDR3 is built from 14 residues. CDR3 sequence reads: CASQTFSGNSPLHF. CDR3 nucleotide sequence: TGTGCCAGCCAGACGTTCTCTGGGAATTCACCCCTCCACTTT.

The rearrangement uses TRBV27 and TRBJ2-3, with D tentatively TRBD2 (6 bases). This CDR3 comprises 15 residues. Trimming left V 6 bases short and J 5 bases short, with 18 bases between. Per germline, CDR1 MNHEY and CDR2 SMNVEV (reference sequence). CDR3 protein: CASRPGLQSGDTQYF. The DNA of the CDR3 is TGTGCCAGCAGGCCGGGACTTCAGTCGGGAGATACGCAGTATTTT.

V usage is TRBV6-1 and J usage is TRBJ1-4, with D hard to call. Germline-derived CDR1 and CDR2 are MNHNS and SASEGT. Trimming pared 3 bases from V and 4 bases from J, leaving 6 bases between. This CDR3 contains 13 residues. The CDR3 DNA follows: TGTGCCAGCAGTGAGTCTATTAATGAAAAACTGTTTTTT. This codes for CASSESINEKLFF.

V and J are TRBV9 and TRBJ2-3, with 10 bases that match TRBD2. V was clipped by 3 bases and J by 0 bases; unmatched bases: 16. The germline gives CDR1 SGDLS, CDR2 YYNGEE. The CDR3 has 20 amino acids. The CDR3 DNA reads TGTGCCAGCAGCGGGGGGCTCGGGGTAGCGGGAGGTCTTAGCACAGATACGCAGTATTTT. Its translation: CASSGGLGVAGGLSTDTQYF.

This clone was counted a few times. This chain uses TRBV7-8 with TRBJ2-1, with 9 bases lining up with TRBD1. With 5 bases clipped from V and 0 bases from J, the junction kept 5 bases outside the gene matches. Germline loops: CDR1 SGHVS, CDR2 FQNEAQ. CDR3 length equals 16 residues. The CDR3 nucleotides read TGTGCCAGCAGCACCGGGACAGGGTCCTCCTACAATGAGCAGTTCTTC. Protein: CASSTGTGSSYNEQFF.

This chain connects TRBV6-5 to TRBJ2-4; TRBD2 agrees at 10 bases. The germline V gene encodes CDR1 MNHEY and CDR2 SVGAGI. The junction had 3 bases not matched to a gene; V was cut back by 8 bases and J by 8 bases. The length of the CDR3 is 12 residues. CDR3 bases: TGTGCCAGCGGCCTAGCGGGGGACATTCAGTACTTC. Protein: CASGLAGDIQYF.

This clone was seen more than once but under ten times. This chain links TRBV9 with TRBJ1-6; D gene uncertain. Germline loops: CDR1 SGDLS, CDR2 YYNGEE. V dropped 3 bases and J dropped 8 bases, with 6 bases sitting between them. The CDR3 loop spans 12 amino acids. The CDR3 bases are TGTGCCAGCAGCGGCGGTGATTCACCCCTCCACTTT. Protein: CASSGGDSPLHF.

This clone was observed a few times. This chain joins TRBV15 and TRBJ1-2; TRBD1 matches 9 bases. The ends lost 3 bases at V and 0 bases at J; junction bases unmatched: 2. The CDR3 is made up of 15 amino acids. The germline V gene has CDR1 LNHNV and CDR2 YYDKDF (reference sequence). Here the CDR3 reads CATSRDRGPNYGYTF. CDR3 sequence (DNA): TGTGCCACCAGCAGGGACAGGGGCCCTAACTATGGCTACACCTTC.